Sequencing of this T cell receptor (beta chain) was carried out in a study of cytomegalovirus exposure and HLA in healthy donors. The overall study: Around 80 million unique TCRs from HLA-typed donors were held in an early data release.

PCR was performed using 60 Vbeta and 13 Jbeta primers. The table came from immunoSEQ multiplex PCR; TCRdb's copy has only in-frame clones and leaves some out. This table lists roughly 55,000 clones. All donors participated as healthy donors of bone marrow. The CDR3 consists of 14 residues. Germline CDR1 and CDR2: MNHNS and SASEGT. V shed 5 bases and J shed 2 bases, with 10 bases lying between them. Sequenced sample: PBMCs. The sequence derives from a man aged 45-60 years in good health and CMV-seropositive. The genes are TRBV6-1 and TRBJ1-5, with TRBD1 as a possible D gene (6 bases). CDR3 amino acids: CASSWDTRNQPQHF. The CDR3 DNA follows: TGTGCCAGCAGTTGGGACACTCGCAATCAGCCCCAGCATTTT.